Listed below are T cell receptor beta chains from one sample, sequenced in a study of regulatory T cells in long-lasting Graves disease. One entry per CDR3 protein results from TCRdb running MiXCR on the multiplex PCR reads. The sample includes about 540,000 distinct CDR3 sequences, approximately 13% of them seen just once. The data were also submitted as part of a second study, on T cells in Graves' hyperthyroidism and ophthalmopathy.

This sample comprised peripheral blood mononuclear cells (PBMCs), obtained at new diagnosis, from a patient treated with antithyroid drugs. These receptor sequences come from a man aged 30-40 years with Graves disease. Both conserved end residues are part of each CDR3. The order of the fields is V gene, J gene, CDR3 length, CDR3 protein.

v_gene: TRBV10-3
j_gene: TRBJ2-1
len: 16
CDR3aa: CAISGLAGVVANEQFF

v_gene: TRBV19
j_gene: TRBJ2-5
len: 14
CDR3aa: CASSIQTRQETQYF

v_gene: TRBV19
j_gene: TRBJ1-2
len: 12
CDR3aa: CASSHNQGGYTF

v_gene: TRBV6-1
j_gene: TRBJ2-7
len: 13
CDR3aa: CASTMGRSYEQYF

v_gene: TRBV11-2
j_gene: TRBJ2-3
len: 15
CDR3aa: CATTALAGGPDTQYF

v_gene: TRBV20-1
j_gene: TRBJ2-7
len: 11
CDR3aa: CSANPGSEQYF

v_gene: TRBV6-1
j_gene: TRBJ1-6
len: 18
CDR3aa: CASSEARTGGLRNSPLHF

v_gene: TRBV13
j_gene: TRBJ1-4
len: 14
CDR3aa: CASSYQGANEKLFF

v_gene: TRBV24-1
j_gene: TRBJ2-1
len: 15
CDR3aa: CATTSGSFSYNEQFF

v_gene: TRBV11-1
j_gene: TRBJ2-1
len: 16
CDR3aa: CASSPPSGPSYNEQFF

v_gene: TRBV27
j_gene: TRBJ1-5
len: 15
CDR3aa: CASSPGPGSGQPQHF

v_gene: TRBV9
j_gene: TRBJ2-2
len: 17
CDR3aa: CASSVTPGTHNTGELFF

v_gene: TRBV6-1
j_gene: TRBJ1-3
len: 16
CDR3aa: CASRPGTGESGNTIYF

v_gene: TRBV5-1
j_gene: TRBJ2-3
len: 16
CDR3aa: CASSEVAPGNTDTQYF

v_gene: TRBV5-1
j_gene: TRBJ1-1
len: 17
CDR3aa: CASSLLSTWTMTTEAFF

v_gene: TRBV11-1
j_gene: TRBJ2-5
len: 16
CDR3aa: CASSQEGRTEEETQYF

v_gene: TRBV6-1
j_gene: TRBJ1-4
len: 15
CDR3aa: CASQQFRDGDEKLFF

v_gene: TRBV2
j_gene: TRBJ2-7
len: 12
CDR3aa: CASKPSEYEQYF

v_gene: TRBV30
j_gene: TRBJ1-5
len: 12
CDR3aa: CAWRSGNQPQHF

v_gene: TRBV9
j_gene: TRBJ2-2
len: 16
CDR3aa: CASSVAQGPNTGELFF

v_gene: TRBV2
j_gene: TRBJ1-1
len: 18
CDR3aa: CASSEGQKGAGVDTEAFF

v_gene: TRBV10-3
j_gene: TRBJ2-7
len: 11
CDR3aa: CAISGGDEQYF

v_gene: TRBV28
j_gene: TRBJ1-6
len: 15
CDR3aa: CASSLLRGSLSPLHF

v_gene: TRBV3-1
j_gene: TRBJ2-2
len: 16
CDR3aa: CASSQAGTSVAGELFF

v_gene: TRBV25-1
j_gene: TRBJ1-1
len: 16
CDR3aa: CASSDYSRGRDTEAFF

v_gene: TRBV2
j_gene: TRBJ1-5
len: 15
CDR3aa: CASRSDEYSNQPQHF

v_gene: TRBV6-1
j_gene: TRBJ1-6
len: 15
CDR3aa: CASSPPLGDNSPLHF

v_gene: TRBV7-2
j_gene: TRBJ2-5
len: 17
CDR3aa: CASSLGAGGPGGETQYF

v_gene: TRBV29-1
j_gene: TRBJ1-6
len: 12
CDR3aa: CSVVTQTGRSHF

v_gene: TRBV11-2
j_gene: TRBJ1-1
len: 13
CDR3aa: CASSDYMNTEAFF

v_gene: TRBV14
j_gene: TRBJ2-7
len: 14
CDR3aa: CASSQDTPYYEQYF

v_gene: TRBV20-1
j_gene: TRBJ2-1
len: 12
CDR3aa: CSARLPGVEQFF

v_gene: TRBV5-4
j_gene: TRBJ1-6
len: 13
CDR3aa: CASRDRAASPLHF

v_gene: TRBV24-1
j_gene: TRBJ1-5
len: 14
CDR3aa: CATSAPGGNQPQHF

v_gene: TRBV20-1
j_gene: TRBJ2-1
len: 14
CDR3aa: CSARLAGVYNEQFF

v_gene: TRBV27
j_gene: TRBJ2-1
len: 15
CDR3aa: CASSVNTETYNEQFF

v_gene: TRBV20-1
j_gene: TRBJ2-3
len: 14
CDR3aa: CSATGGRGPATQYF

v_gene: TRBV5-1
j_gene: TRBJ1-2
len: 13
CDR3aa: CASSFTGDPGYTF

v_gene: TRBV20-1
j_gene: TRBJ2-7
len: 14
CDR3aa: CSADSGSTSYEQYF

v_gene: TRBV27
j_gene: TRBJ2-1
len: 16
CDR3aa: CASSSHPTVAYNEQFF

v_gene: TRBV12-3/TRBV12-4
j_gene: TRBJ2-2
len: 15
CDR3aa: CASSRTGGNTGELFF